These 8 T cell receptor beta chains came from one sample sequenced in a study of OX40 agonist ivuxolimab in advanced cancers. The library was produced with the immunoSEQ multiplex PCR assay. This immuneACCESS table, as held by TCRdb, lists in-frame sequences with V and J called but not all clones. Of the missing ones, under half trace to an unresolved V gene in checked studies; the others have no known cause. The table for this sample lists roughly 100,000 clones; 80% to 90% of them were counted only once. The ten biggest clones cover 1.5% to 2% of the sample. The specimen was CD4+ or CD8+ T cells sorted from blood, collected in a trial of the OX40 agonist ivuxolimab. The receptor set was obtained from an adult with an advanced solid tumor such as melanoma, head and neck, liver or kidney cancer.

This sequence joins TRBV6-5 and TRBJ2-2; no firm D call. Germline assignment: CDR1 MNHEY and CDR2 SVGAGI. V was shortened by 7 bases and J by 3 bases, with 15 bases between the two germline ends. The CDR3 covers 15 residues. CDR3 nucleotide sequence: TGTGCCAGCACTAACTACGGGCCCGACACCGGGGAGCTGTTTTTT. The encoded protein is CASTNYGPDTGELFF.

The chain couples TRBV7-9 to TRBJ2-7; D unclear. Germline V gene sequence: CDR1 SEHNR, CDR2 FQNEAQ (reference sequence). V gave up 0 bases and J gave up 0 bases, with 6 bases separating them. The CDR3 consists of 14 residues. CDR3 amino acids: CASSLARASYEQYF. DNA of the CDR3: TGTGCCAGCAGCTTAGCTCGGGCCTCCTACGAGCAGTACTTC.

The CDR3 coding sequence is TGCGCCAGCAGCCAAGATCGTGGGGGAGGCACAGATACGCAGTATTTT. It translates to CASSQDRGGGTDTQYF. The chain couples TRBV4-1 to TRBJ2-3; the D gene could be TRBD1 or TRBD2 (5 bases each). Trimming shortened V by 0 bases and J by 1 base, and 11 bases separated the two germline ends. This CDR3 has 16 amino acids. CDR1 is MGHRA and CDR2 is YSYEKL in the germline V gene.

The chain combines TRBV11-2 with TRBJ1-4, with a weak D call TRBD1 (5 bases). Germline assignment: CDR1 SGHAT and CDR2 FQNNGV. V lost 0 bases to trimming and J lost 4 bases, with 12 bases between them. This CDR3 region has 16 residues. CDR3 protein: CASSLDRWGGNEKLFF. CDR3 sequence (DNA): TGTGCCAGCAGCTTAGATCGGTGGGGCGGTAATGAAAAACTGTTTTTT.

The V call is TRBV7-9, the J call TRBJ1-1; weak D call: TRBD1 (5 bases). Looked up from germline, CDR1 is SEHNR and CDR2 is FQNEAQ (reference sequence). The CDR3 extends over 14 amino acids. V lost 7 bases to trimming and J lost 3 bases, with 15 bases between them. The CDR3 coding sequence is TGTGCCAGCACCCAAGGCAGGGAGGACACTGAAGCTTTCTTT. Amino acid sequence: CASTQGREDTEAFF.

This clone is a singleton in its sample. A read error may account for a junction end that differs from germline. The V gene is TRBV7-7, the J gene TRBJ2-7; perhaps TRBD2 as D (5 bases). This CDR3 is built from 14 residues. The V gene's germline CDR1 is SSHAT and CDR2 FNYEAQ (reference sequence). For the CDR3, the DNA is TGTGCTAGCAGCCGCTCGAGCGGCTCCTACGAGCAGTACTTC. Protein: CASSRSSGSYEQYF.

The chain joins TRBV10-3 to TRBJ2-2, with 7 bases fitting TRBD1. The V gene end was trimmed by 5 bases and the J gene end by 0 bases; junction bases not matched to a gene: 3. Germline CDR1 reads ENHRY; CDR2 reads SYGVKD. The CDR3 totals 15 residues. The CDR3 protein is CAISPDRANTGELFF. Here the CDR3 DNA reads TGTGCCATCAGTCCCGACAGGGCGAACACCGGGGAGCTGTTTTTT.

A word on this clone: One end of the junction is discordant with germline, which a read error may explain. V gene TRBV7-7 combines with J gene TRBJ2-1; 9 bases map to TRBD2. This CDR3 comprises 13 residues. Germline CDR1 and CDR2: SSHAT and FNYEAQ (reference sequence). As DNA, the CDR3 is TGTGCTAGCAGCGGGGGGCCCTACAATGAGCAGTTCTTC. Its translation is CASSGGPYNEQFF.